These 27 T cell receptor beta chains were all obtained from the same sample, sequenced in a study of early T cells in non-severe SARS-CoV-2 infection. TCRdb used MiXCR to reprocess the 5' RACE reads, holding one entry per CDR3 protein. The sample lists some 50,000 distinct CDR3 sequences, approximately 10% occurring once. The sample was whole blood, taken at baseline. The source of these receptors is an adult who was a healthcare worker with PCR-confirmed SARS-CoV-2 infection or an uninfected control (not recorded which).

This clonotype was counted only a few times. The J gene is TRBJ2-7, the V gene TRBV10-3; D ambiguous. V was trimmed by 10 bases and J by 2 bases, leaving 9 bases between them. CDR3 length: 11 amino acids. Looked up from germline, CDR1 is ENHRY and CDR2 is SYGVKD. CDR3 sequence reads: CATMDAYEQYF. CDR3 nucleotide sequence: TGTGCCACCATGGACGCCTACGAGCAGTACTTC.

This clonotype was counted between two and nine times. V is TRBV5-1 and J is TRBJ2-7, with 12 bases identical to TRBD1. The J segment lost 5 bases and the V segment lost 5 bases, leaving 5 bases of the junction unmatched. Germline V gives CDR1 SGHRS, CDR2 YFSETQ. The CDR3 totals 14 residues. In DNA form, the CDR3 reads TGCGCCAGCAGACGGGACAGGGGGCGAGACGAGCAGTACTTC. As protein: CASRRDRGRDEQYF.

This clonotype was seen ten or more times. The V gene is TRBV7-9, the J gene TRBJ2-1, with D tentatively TRBD2 (5 bases). The CDR3 is 14 amino acids. Per the germline V gene, CDR1 is SEHNR and CDR2 is FQNEAQ (reference sequence). Trimming stripped 1 base from V and 3 bases from J, with 7 bases between. Here the CDR3 reads CASSLETNYNEQFF. CDR3 in DNA: TGTGCCAGCAGCTTAGAGACTAACTACAATGAGCAGTTCTTC.

This clonotype was recorded many times. V usage is TRBV6-6 and J usage is TRBJ1-4, with D unclear. Germline CDR1 MNHNY, CDR2 SVGAGI (reference sequence). The CDR3 has 14 amino acids. Trimming cost V 8 bases and J 1 base, with 11 bases left between them. CDR3 sequence reads: CASQQLGTNEKLFF. Written as DNA, the CDR3 is TGTGCCAGCCAGCAGCTGGGAACTAATGAAAAACTGTTTTTT.

The CDR3 nucleotides are TGTGCCAGCAGCCAAGGGAGGGACAGCCCTGACTACGAGCAGTACTTC. Protein product: CASSQGRDSPDYEQYF. J is TRBJ2-7 and V is TRBV3-1; possible D gene TRBD1, 7 bases. Per the germline V gene, CDR1 is LGHDT and CDR2 is YNNKEL (reference sequence). Deletions cut 1 base from V and 3 bases from J, with 16 bases between. This CDR3 region has 16 residues.

This chain links TRBV6-4 with TRBJ2-1, with no clear D. The V and J ends lost 0 bases and 15 bases respectively, with 15 bases between them. CDR1 and CDR2 (germline): MRHNA, SNTAGT. The CDR3 is made up of 13 amino acids. The CDR3 DNA sequence: TGTGCCAGCAGTGACTCGAATAGTACACCACGGTTCTTC. It translates to CASSDSNSTPRFF.

This clonotype was counted many times. The chain recombines TRBV7-9 with TRBJ2-2; tentatively, D is TRBD1 (5 bases). In germline, CDR1 is SEHNR, CDR2 FQNEAQ (reference sequence). The CDR3 is 16 amino acids. V lost 4 bases, J lost 6 bases, and 18 bases lay in between. CDR3 nucleotides: TGTGCCAGCAGCTGCCCCCAGGGTATTTGCGCCGGGGAGCTGTTTTTT. This sequence encodes CASSCPQGICAGELFF.

The chain couples TRBV15 to TRBJ2-2; 8 bases agree with TRBD2. V trimming: 6 bases; J trimming: 5 bases; junction bases outside the gene matches: 8. Per germline, CDR1 LNHNV and CDR2 YYDKDF (reference sequence). The CDR3 runs to 15 residues. Written as DNA, the CDR3 is TGTGCCACCAGGCGCGAAGCGGGAGATACCGGGGAGCTGTTTTTT. Translation gives CATRREAGDTGELFF.

This clonotype was recorded many times. This chain links TRBV7-9 with TRBJ2-1; D possibly matches TRBD1 or TRBD2 (5 bases each). V lost 4 bases and J 6 bases, leaving 13 bases between the germline ends. Germline lookup yields CDR1 SEHNR and CDR2 FQNEAQ (reference sequence). The CDR3 runs 14 residues. The CDR3 DNA reads as TGTGCCAGCAGCTCCTTACGGGGCCTCAATGAGCAGTTCTTC. This gives the protein CASSSLRGLNEQFF.

This clonotype was counted at least ten times. The chain recombines TRBV12-3 or TRBV12-4 with TRBJ1-1, with D hard to call. The length of the CDR3 is 11 residues. V lost 5 bases, J lost 4 bases, and 5 bases lay in between. DNA for the CDR3: TGTGCCAGCAGTAGGGTCACTGAAGCTTTCTTT. Amino acids: CASSRVTEAFF.

The chain employs TRBV5-4 and TRBJ2-1, with 8 bases lining up with TRBD2. CDR3 length: 14 residues. Germline V lookup: CDR1 SGHNT, CDR2 YYREEE (reference sequence). Trimming took 4 bases from V and 10 from J; bases not matched to a gene: 10. Here the CDR3 DNA reads TGTGCCAGCAGCCGGGACCCGGGGGGGCAGGAGCAGTTCTTC. Its translation: CASSRDPGGQEQFF.

V usage is TRBV7-3 and J usage is TRBJ1-5; D remains ambiguous. V gave up 5 bases and J gave up 7 bases, with 12 bases separating them. The germline V gene encodes CDR1 SGHTA and CDR2 FQGTGA. CDR3 length: 13 amino acids. This chain's CDR3 is CASSLSDGQPQHF. Here the CDR3 DNA reads TGTGCCAGCAGCCTTTCCGACGGACAGCCCCAGCATTTT. The entire variable domain, with the rest obtained from reference TRBV7-3 and TRBJ1-5, is as follows: GAGVSQTPSNKVTEKGKYVELRCDPISGHTALYWYRQSLGQGPEFLIYFQGTGAADDSGLPNDRFFAVRPEGSVSTLKIQRTERGDSAVYLCASSLSDGQPQHFGDGTRLSIL.

This chain links TRBV2 with TRBJ2-3; the D gene is possibly TRBD1 (6 bases). CDR3 length equals 17 residues. Deletions cut 7 bases from V and 3 bases from J, with 23 bases between. Per germline, CDR1 SNHLY and CDR2 FYNNEI. The CDR3 DNA reads as TGTGCCAGCACAGGGGCGCCTGAGCGAGAAAGGACAGATACGCAGTATTTT. This translates into CASTGAPERERTDTQYF.

In its sample, this clonotype was seen many times. The chain has TRBV3-1 and TRBJ2-5; no clear D gene. The CDR3 sequence is 13 residues long. Trimming pared 1 base from V and 2 bases from J, leaving 5 bases between. Germline values: CDR1 LGHDT, CDR2 YNNKEL (reference sequence). The DNA of the CDR3 is TGTGCCAGCAGCCAAGTTCCTCAAGAGACCCAGTACTTC. This translates into CASSQVPQETQYF.

The table lists this clonotype with many counts. The rearrangement links TRBV29-1 to TRBJ2-7; tentatively, D is TRBD2 (5 bases). The CDR3 sequence is 12 residues long. Per the germline V gene, CDR1 is SQVTM and CDR2 is ANQGSEA. With 4 bases removed from V and 4 bases from J, the gap between germline ends came to 11 bases. In nucleotides, the CDR3 is TGCAGCGTTGCCCCCACTAGGTACGAGCAGTACTTC. Its translation is CSVAPTRYEQYF.

This clonotype was seen a handful of times. The chain carries TRBV11-3 and TRBJ2-1, with TRBD1 as a possible D gene (5 bases). The CDR3 consists of 15 residues. Germline CDR1 and CDR2: SGHNT and YENEEA. V was trimmed by 5 bases and J by 8 bases, leaving 19 bases between them. CDR3 DNA: TGTGCCAGCAGCCTCGAGAGTCAGGGTCGGCATGAGCAGTTCTTC. Amino acid sequence: CASSLESQGRHEQFF. The variable domain in full, completed from reference TRBV11-3 and TRBJ2-1, reads EAGVVQSPRYKIIEKKQPVAFWCNPISGHNTLYWYLQNLGQGPELLIRYENEEAVDDSQLPKDRFSAERLKGVDSTLKIQPAELGDSAVYLCASSLESQGRHEQFFGPGTRLTVL.

This clonotype was counted only a few times. The J gene is TRBJ1-1, the V gene TRBV5-1; D is unresolved. This CDR3 has 12 amino acids. Deletions cut 4 bases from V and 4 bases from J, with 8 bases between. Germline CDR1 is SGHRS and CDR2 is YFSETQ. In nucleotides, the CDR3 is TGCGCCAGCAGCCCGGGGAGCACTGAAGCTTTCTTT. It is translated as CASSPGSTEAFF.

This clonotype was found a few times. This sequence joins TRBV7-2 and TRBJ2-5, with a weak D call TRBD1 (5 bases). Germline V CDR1 and CDR2: SGHTA, FQGNSA. CDR3 length: 13 residues. V gave up 2 bases and J gave up 2 bases, with 6 bases separating them. CDR3 DNA sequence: TGTGCCAGCAGCTTACACAGGCAAGAGACCCAGTACTTC. Translated: CASSLHRQETQYF.

This clonotype was seen many times. This sequence joins TRBV27 and TRBJ2-3; D is undetermined. V dropped 4 bases and J dropped 5 bases, with 7 bases sitting between them. The V gene's germline CDR1 is MNHEY and CDR2 SMNVEV (reference sequence). The CDR3 consists of 12 residues. The CDR3 DNA sequence: TGTGCCAGCAGTTCGCTGAAAGATACGCAGTATTTT. Protein sequence: CASSSLKDTQYF.

This clonotype was picked up many times. The rearrangement uses TRBV29-1 and TRBJ2-1, with 7 bases fitting TRBD1. Losses at the gene ends were 6 bases for V and 0 bases for J; bases not matched to a gene: 2. Germline assignment: CDR1 SQVTM and CDR2 ANQGSEA. The CDR3 runs 13 residues. The CDR3 bases are TGCAGCGTCCGGGACAGCTCCTACAATGAGCAGTTCTTC. It translates to CSVRDSSYNEQFF.

The V call is TRBV7-9, the J call TRBJ2-7, with 15 bases identical to TRBD2. The CDR3 contains 15 residues. CDR1 and CDR2 (germline): SEHNR, FQNEAQ (reference sequence). V lost 5 bases to trimming and J lost 7 bases; unmatched junction nucleotides: 6. The DNA for the CDR3 is TGTGCCAGCAGCCGCGGGACTAGCGGGAGGAGAGAGCAGTACTTC. Protein sequence: CASSRGTSGRREQYF.

The DNA of the CDR3 is TGTGCCAGCAGCCAAGTACAGGGAGGAAGGAGGGTTGGAACTGAAGCTTTCTTT. Encoded protein: CASSQVQGGRRVGTEAFF. This chain connects TRBV14 to TRBJ1-1, with a possible D match to TRBD1 (6 bases). Trimming cost V 1 base and J 5 bases, with 23 bases left between them. Germline V lookup: CDR1 SGHDN, CDR2 FVKESK. The CDR3 covers 18 residues.

The chain is built from TRBV20-1 and TRBJ2-2; 7 bases fit TRBD1. CDR1 DFQATT and CDR2 SNEGSKA come from the germline V gene (reference sequence). V lost 1 base to trimming and J lost 7 bases; unmatched junction nucleotides: 12. The CDR3 spans 16 residues. The DNA for the CDR3 is TGCAGTGCTAGAGCAAAAAACCTCCGGACAGGCGGGGAGCTGTTTTTT. It yields the protein CSARAKNLRTGGELFF.

V and J are TRBV11-3 and TRBJ2-5; no clear D gene. The CDR3 runs 16 residues. The germline CDR1 and CDR2 sequences are SGHNT and YENEEA. The V and J ends lost 0 bases and 5 bases respectively, with 16 bases between them. The CDR3 DNA follows: TGTGCCAGCAGCTTAGATTCCAACAGTCACTCCGAGACCCAGTACTTC. It yields the protein CASSLDSNSHSETQYF.

The rearrangement joins TRBV4-2 to TRBJ2-1; TRBD1 agrees at 10 bases. This CDR3 has 14 residues. Germline V gene data show CDR1 as LGHNA and CDR2 as YNFKEQ. The ends lost 3 bases at V and 8 bases at J; junction bases unmatched: 4. CDR3 protein: CASSHPGTGDEQFF. CDR3 sequence (DNA): TGTGCCAGCAGCCACCCGGGGACAGGGGATGAGCAGTTCTTC.

This clonotype was counted only a few times. This sequence joins TRBV20-1 and TRBJ2-5; 7 nucleotides agree with TRBD1. V shed 6 bases and J 0 bases; nucleotides not matched to a gene: 7. Germline CDR1 DFQATT, CDR2 SNEGSKA (reference sequence). The CDR3 length is 14 residues. The CDR3 region is CSAIRDRYQETQYF. The CDR3 DNA reads TGCAGTGCGATACGGGACAGATACCAAGAGACCCAGTACTTC.

This clonotype was seen many times. J is TRBJ2-7 and V is TRBV7-3; D gene ambiguous. The V gene's germline CDR1 is SGHTA and CDR2 FQGTGA. V was trimmed by 3 bases and J by 6 bases, leaving 12 bases between them. The CDR3 length is 13 residues. CDR3 DNA sequence: TGTGCCAGCAGCTTCGGACGTGACACCGAGCAGTACTTC. Translation gives CASSFGRDTEQYF.